This TCR beta chain stems from a study of PD-L1 blockade in urothelial cancer. Study background: Of prior chemotherapy regimens, patients had received between 0 and 3. Analyzed time points were 3 weeks (second dose) and 6 weeks after therapy began.

Sample time point: pretreatment peripheral blood. V shed 7 bases and J shed 0 bases, with 19 bases lying between them. This CDR3 is 17 amino acids long. Germline V gene data show CDR1 as MDHEN and CDR2 as SYDVKM. Using immunoSEQ multiplex PCR, the repertoire was profiled, and TCRdb retains in-frame clones only, with some absent. The data contain 75,000 to 95,000 clones, about 82% of them singletons. Source: PBMCs, taken around atezolizumab (anti-PD-L1) treatment. The chain joins TRBV28 to TRBJ1-3; TRBD1 is a possible D gene (5 bases). The origin of this receptor is a man in his forties with urothelial cancer. The DNA of the CDR3 is TGTGCCAGCACCGGGAGTCACCCCGGGGGCTCTGGAAACACCATATATTTT. It codes for CASTGSHPGGSGNTIYF.